The following is a TCR beta chain sequence with its context. This entry is derived from a study of CXCR3-negative and CXCR3-positive naive CD8 T cells. CDR1 SQVTM and CDR2 ANQGSEA come from the germline V gene. The CDR3 is made up of 15 amino acids. 5' RACE that incorporated UMI labels was used to prepare the TRB cDNA libraries. TCRdb re-called the 5' RACE reads, yielding one record per CDR3 amino acid sequence without DNA. Its table lists more than 9,500 distinct CDR3 sequences. The source is a human donor in good health. Some clones in this sample may be carry-over from other donors' samples. The sequencing sample was made of naive CXCR3- CD8+ T cells from blood. Subset of the sample: CD45RO-CCR7+CD27+CD95- naive CD8+ T cells lacking CXCR3 (TNR3-). J is TRBJ2-1 and V is TRBV29-1; TCRdb proposes TRBD1, but this gene call is untestable without DNA. The CDR3 protein is CSVDLGESSYNEQFF.